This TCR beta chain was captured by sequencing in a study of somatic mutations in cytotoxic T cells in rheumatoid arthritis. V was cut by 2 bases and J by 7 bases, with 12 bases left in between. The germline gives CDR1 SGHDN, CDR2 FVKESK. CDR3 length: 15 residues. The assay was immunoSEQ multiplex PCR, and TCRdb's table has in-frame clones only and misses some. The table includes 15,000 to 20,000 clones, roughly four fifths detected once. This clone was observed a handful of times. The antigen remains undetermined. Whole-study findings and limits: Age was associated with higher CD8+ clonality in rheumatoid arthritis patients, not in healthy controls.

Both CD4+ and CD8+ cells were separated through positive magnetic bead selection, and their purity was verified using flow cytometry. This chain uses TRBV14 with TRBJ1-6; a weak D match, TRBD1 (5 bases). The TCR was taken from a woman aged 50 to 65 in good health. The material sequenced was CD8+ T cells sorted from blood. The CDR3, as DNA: TGTGCCAGCAGCCAATCGGGACTGGGGAATTCACCCCTCCACTTT. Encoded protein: CASSQSGLGNSPLHF. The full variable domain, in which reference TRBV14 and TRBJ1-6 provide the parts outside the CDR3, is EAGVTQFPSHSVIEKGQTVTLRCDPISGHDNLYWYRRVMGKEIKFLLHFVKESKQDESGMPNNRFLAERTGGTYSTLKVQPAELEDSGVYFCASSQSGLGNSPLHFGNGTRLTVT.